Below, 11 T cell receptor beta chains from the same sample are listed, as sequenced in a study of T cells in Graves' hyperthyroidism and ophthalmopathy. Amplified TCR beta CDR3 regions came from RNA transcripts. Primed by the HTBI set, a first-round RT-PCR was run on the TCR CDR3. TCRdb processed the multiplex PCR reads anew with MiXCR; each CDR3 protein has one entry. Of around 420,000 distinct CDR3 sequences listed, approximately 14% are singletons. The material sequenced was blood. All receptors derive from a woman aged 18-29 years with Graves' hyperthyroidism.

This clonotype was seen a handful of times. The rearrangement links TRBV5-6 to TRBJ2-1, with TRBD1 matching 8 bases. Per germline, CDR1 SGHDT and CDR2 YYEEEE. With 3 bases clipped from V and 5 bases from J, the junction kept 7 bases outside the gene matches. This CDR3 contains 15 residues. In DNA, the CDR3 is TGTGCCAGCAGCTCAGGAGGGACAGGTAACAATGAGCAGTTCTTC. Translating gives CASSSGGTGNNEQFF.

This clonotype came up a few times. The V gene is TRBV18, the J gene TRBJ1-2; 9 bases align to TRBD1. The CDR3 contains 12 residues. CDR1 and CDR2 (germline): KGHSH, LQKENI. The junction had 3 bases not matched to a gene; V was cut back by 4 bases and J by 9 bases. The CDR3 protein is CASSQDRGRYTF. DNA for the CDR3: TGTGCCAGCTCACAGGACAGGGGCCGCTACACCTTC.

This clonotype was picked up many times. This rearrangement joins TRBV20-1 to TRBJ1-5; TRBD1 matches at 8 bases. The germline V gene has CDR1 DFQATT and CDR2 SNEGSKA (reference sequence). Losses at the gene ends were 2 bases for V and 4 bases for J; bases not matched to a gene: 7. There are 15 residues in the CDR3. CDR3 bases: TGCAGTGCTAGAAGAGAACAGGGGGGGAATCAGCCCCAGCATTTT. It is translated as CSARREQGGNQPQHF.

The chain couples TRBV6-1 to TRBJ2-2, with D unresolved. The CDR3 length is 16 residues. Germline CDR1 reads MNHNS; CDR2 reads SASEGT. V was cut by 6 bases and J by 10 bases, with 24 bases left in between. This CDR3 is CASSLQRTEHRAELFF. The DNA of the CDR3 is TGTGCCAGCAGCCTACAGAGAACCGAACACCGGGCGGAGCTGTTTTTT.

This clonotype was seen ten or more times. The chain couples TRBV5-6 to TRBJ2-3; D could derive from TRBD1 or TRBD2 (5 bases each). Between the trimmed V and J ends, which lost 0 bases and 3 bases, there was a span of 17 bases. Per the germline V gene, CDR1 is SGHDT and CDR2 is YYEEEE. The CDR3 runs to 17 residues. The CDR3 reads CASSLVSWDPITDTQYF. CDR3 DNA: TGTGCCAGCAGCTTGGTTTCGTGGGACCCGATAACAGATACGCAGTATTTT.

Many counts were recorded for this clonotype. CDR3 amino acids: CASSLITGGYTF. In DNA, the CDR3 is TGTGCCAGCAGTTTGATCACTGGCGGCTACACCTTC. The chain links TRBV28 to TRBJ1-2; D is uncertain. The CDR3 totals 12 residues. Trimming pared 3 bases from V and 8 bases from J, leaving 10 bases between. In germline, CDR1 is MDHEN, CDR2 SYDVKM.

This chain joins TRBV19 and TRBJ1-3; D is undetermined. This CDR3 has 16 residues. Germline CDR1 and CDR2: LNHDA and SQIVND (reference sequence). V lost 7 bases and J lost 0, with 16 bases in between. CDR3 residues: CASTPEGRSSGNTIYF. CDR3 DNA sequence: TGTGCCAGTACCCCCGAAGGCAGGAGCTCTGGAAACACCATATATTTT.

This clonotype has ten or more counts. The V call is TRBV20-1, the J call TRBJ1-2, with D maybe TRBD1 (6 bases). The CDR3 totals 11 residues. V lost 6 bases, J lost 5 bases, and 10 bases lay in between. Germline lookup yields CDR1 DFQATT and CDR2 SNEGSKA (reference sequence). The CDR3 loop is CSARQEYGYTF. Here the CDR3 DNA reads TGCAGTGCCAGACAGGAATATGGCTACACCTTC.

The J gene is TRBJ1-3, the V gene TRBV9, with D perhaps TRBD1 (5 bases). CDR3 size: 15 residues. Trimming took 2 bases from V and 6 from J, leaving 15 bases between them. The germline V gene encodes CDR1 SGDLS and CDR2 YYNGEE. CDR3 nucleotides: TGTGCCAGCAGCGTGTGGGGGGGTCAAGAAAACACCATATATTTT. Its protein product is CASSVWGGQENTIYF.

This clonotype was seen repeatedly, ten times or more. J is TRBJ2-5 and V is TRBV28; D tentatively fits TRBD1 or TRBD2 (6 bases each). V lost 3 bases and J lost 3, with 17 bases in between. The CDR3 consists of 16 residues. Germline loops: CDR1 MDHEN, CDR2 SYDVKM. CDR3 in amino acids: CASSFLVGGSEETQYF. Written as DNA, the CDR3 is TGTGCCAGCAGTTTCCTTGTAGGGGGGAGTGAAGAGACCCAGTACTTC.

This clonotype was seen only a few times. The genes are TRBV29-1 and TRBJ2-7; D is perhaps TRBD2 (5 bases). The germline gives CDR1 SQVTM, CDR2 ANQGSEA. V was trimmed by 6 bases and J by 0 bases, leaving 12 bases between them. The CDR3 loop spans 13 amino acids. The CDR3 bases are TGCAGCGTGAGGGCTGGGGTCTCCTACGAGCAGTACTTC. Its protein product is CSVRAGVSYEQYF.